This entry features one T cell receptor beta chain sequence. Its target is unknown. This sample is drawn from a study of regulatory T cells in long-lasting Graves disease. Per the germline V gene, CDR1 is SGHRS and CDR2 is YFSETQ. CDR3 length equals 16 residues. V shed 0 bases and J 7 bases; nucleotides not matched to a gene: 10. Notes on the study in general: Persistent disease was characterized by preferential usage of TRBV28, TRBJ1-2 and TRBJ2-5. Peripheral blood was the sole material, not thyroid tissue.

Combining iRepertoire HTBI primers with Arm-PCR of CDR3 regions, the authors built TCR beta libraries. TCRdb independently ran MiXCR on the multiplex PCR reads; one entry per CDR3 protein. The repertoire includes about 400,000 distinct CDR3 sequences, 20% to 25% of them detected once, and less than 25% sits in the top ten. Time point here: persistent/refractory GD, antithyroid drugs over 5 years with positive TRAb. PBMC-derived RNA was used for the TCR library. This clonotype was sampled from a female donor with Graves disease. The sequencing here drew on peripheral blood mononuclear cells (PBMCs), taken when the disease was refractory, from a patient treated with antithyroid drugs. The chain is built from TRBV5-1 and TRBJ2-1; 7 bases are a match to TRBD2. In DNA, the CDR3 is TGCGCCAGCAGCTTGGAGGGCGGGAGATTTGGGAATGAGCAGTTCTTC. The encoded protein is CASSLEGGRFGNEQFF.